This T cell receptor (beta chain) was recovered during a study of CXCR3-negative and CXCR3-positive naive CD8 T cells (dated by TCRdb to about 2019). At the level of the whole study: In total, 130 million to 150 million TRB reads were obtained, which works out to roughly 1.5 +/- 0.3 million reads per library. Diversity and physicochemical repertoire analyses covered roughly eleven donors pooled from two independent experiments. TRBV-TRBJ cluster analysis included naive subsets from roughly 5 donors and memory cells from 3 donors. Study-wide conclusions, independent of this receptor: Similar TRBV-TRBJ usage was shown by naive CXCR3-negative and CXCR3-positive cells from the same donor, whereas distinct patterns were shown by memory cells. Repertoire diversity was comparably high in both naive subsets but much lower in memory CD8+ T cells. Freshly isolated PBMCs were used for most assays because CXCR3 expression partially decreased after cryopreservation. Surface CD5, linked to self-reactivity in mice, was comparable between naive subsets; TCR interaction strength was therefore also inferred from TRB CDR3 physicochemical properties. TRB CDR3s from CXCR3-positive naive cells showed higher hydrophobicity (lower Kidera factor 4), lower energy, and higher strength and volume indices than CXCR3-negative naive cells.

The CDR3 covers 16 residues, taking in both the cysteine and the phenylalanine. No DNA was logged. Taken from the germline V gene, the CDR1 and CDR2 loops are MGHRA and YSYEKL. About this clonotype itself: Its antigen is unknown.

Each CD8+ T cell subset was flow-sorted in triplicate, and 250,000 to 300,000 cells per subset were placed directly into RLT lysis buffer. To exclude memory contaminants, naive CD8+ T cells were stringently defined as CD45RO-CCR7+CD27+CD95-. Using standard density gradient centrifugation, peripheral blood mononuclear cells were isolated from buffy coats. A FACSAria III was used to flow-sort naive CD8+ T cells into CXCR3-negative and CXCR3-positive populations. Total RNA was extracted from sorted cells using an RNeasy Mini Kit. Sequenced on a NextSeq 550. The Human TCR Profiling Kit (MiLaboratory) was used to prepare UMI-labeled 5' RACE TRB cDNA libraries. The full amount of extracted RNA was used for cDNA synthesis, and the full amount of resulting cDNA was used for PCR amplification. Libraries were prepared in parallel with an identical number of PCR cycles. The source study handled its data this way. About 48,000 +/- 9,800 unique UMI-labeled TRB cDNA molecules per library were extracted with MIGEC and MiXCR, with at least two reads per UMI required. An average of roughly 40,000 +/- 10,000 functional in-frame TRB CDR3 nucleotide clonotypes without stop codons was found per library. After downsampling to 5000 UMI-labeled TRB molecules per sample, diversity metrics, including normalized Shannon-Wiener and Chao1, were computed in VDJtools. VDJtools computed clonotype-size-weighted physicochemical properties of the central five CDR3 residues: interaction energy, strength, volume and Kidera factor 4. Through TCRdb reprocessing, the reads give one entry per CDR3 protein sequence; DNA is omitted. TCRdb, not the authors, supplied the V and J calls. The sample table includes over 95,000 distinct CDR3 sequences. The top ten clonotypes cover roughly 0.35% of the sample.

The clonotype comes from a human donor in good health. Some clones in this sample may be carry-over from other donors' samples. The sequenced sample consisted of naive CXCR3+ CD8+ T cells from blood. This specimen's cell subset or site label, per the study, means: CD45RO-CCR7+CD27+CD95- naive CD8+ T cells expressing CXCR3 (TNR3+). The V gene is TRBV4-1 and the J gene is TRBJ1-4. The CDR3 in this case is CASSPRLNEANEKLFF.